This entry lists 2 T cell receptor beta chains sequenced from one sample in a study of spatial heterogeneity in lung cancer. Time point specified: sample taken at primary tumor resection. Unsorted whole RNA samples from tumor, nontumor lung or frozen PBMC were sequenced. TCRdb fed the 5' RACE reads into MiXCR, producing one record per CDR3 protein. The sample records tens of thousands of distinct CDR3 sequences, roughly a fifth being singletons. The source was PBMCs, collected at surgery. The receptors here all came from a male donor with early-stage non-small cell lung cancer.

The chain joins TRBV18 to TRBJ1-3; D gene unclear. The V gene lost 8 bases and the J gene lost 0 bases, with 8 bases spanning the gap. This CDR3 region has 13 residues. Germline CDR1 reads KGHSH; CDR2 reads LQKENI. CDR3 region: CASRRDSGNTIYF. CDR3 DNA sequence: TGTGCCAGCCGACGCGACTCTGGAAACACCATATATTTT.

This clonotype was seen a few times. The chain joins TRBV20-1 to TRBJ2-7; D is possibly TRBD2 (6 bases). This CDR3 spans 14 amino acids. Germline lookup yields CDR1 DFQATT and CDR2 SNEGSKA (reference sequence). Deletions cut 0 bases from V and 2 bases from J, with 11 bases between. The CDR3, as DNA: TGCAGTGCTAGAGATTATGGCGGGACCTACGAGCAGTACTTC. Protein: CSARDYGGTYEQYF.